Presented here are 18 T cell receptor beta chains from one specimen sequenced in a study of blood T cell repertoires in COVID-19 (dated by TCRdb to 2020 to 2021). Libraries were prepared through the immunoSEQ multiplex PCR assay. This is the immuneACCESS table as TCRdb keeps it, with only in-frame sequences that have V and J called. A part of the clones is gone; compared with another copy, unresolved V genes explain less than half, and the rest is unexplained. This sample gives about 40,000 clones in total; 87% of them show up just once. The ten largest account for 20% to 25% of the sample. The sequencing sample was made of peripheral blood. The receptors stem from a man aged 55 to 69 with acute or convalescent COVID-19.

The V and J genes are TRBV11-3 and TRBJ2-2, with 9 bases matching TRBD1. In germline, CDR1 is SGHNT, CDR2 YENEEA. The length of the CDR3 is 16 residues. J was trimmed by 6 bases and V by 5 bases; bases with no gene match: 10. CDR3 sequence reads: CASSQRGQGNAGELFF. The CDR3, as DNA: TGTGCCAGCAGCCAACGAGGACAGGGGAATGCCGGGGAGCTGTTTTTT. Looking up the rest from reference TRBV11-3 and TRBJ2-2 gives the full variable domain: EAGVVQSPRYKIIEKKQPVAFWCNPISGHNTLYWYLQNLGQGPELLIRYENEEAVDDSQLPKDRFSAERLKGVDSTLKIQPAELGDSAVYLCASSQRGQGNAGELFFGEGSRLTVL.

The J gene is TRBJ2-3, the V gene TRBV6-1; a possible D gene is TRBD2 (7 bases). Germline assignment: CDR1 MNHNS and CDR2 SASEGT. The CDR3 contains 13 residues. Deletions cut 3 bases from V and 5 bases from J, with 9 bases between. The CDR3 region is CASSEGGRDTQYF. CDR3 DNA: TGTGCCAGCAGTGAGGGGGGGCGAGATACGCAGTATTTT.

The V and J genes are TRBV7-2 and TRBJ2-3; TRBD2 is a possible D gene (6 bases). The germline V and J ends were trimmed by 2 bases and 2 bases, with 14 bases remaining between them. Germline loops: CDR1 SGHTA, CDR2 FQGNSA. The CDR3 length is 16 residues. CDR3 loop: CASSLPGERLTDTQYF. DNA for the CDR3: TGTGCCAGCAGCTTACCGGGGGAGCGGCTCACAGATACGCAGTATTTT.

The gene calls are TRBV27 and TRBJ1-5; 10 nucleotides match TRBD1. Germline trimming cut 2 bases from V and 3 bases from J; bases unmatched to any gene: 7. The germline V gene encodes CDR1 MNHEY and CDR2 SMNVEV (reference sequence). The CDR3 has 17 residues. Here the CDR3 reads CASSLRGDRGINQPQHF. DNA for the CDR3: TGTGCCAGCAGTTTAAGGGGGGACAGGGGCATCAATCAGCCCCAGCATTTT.

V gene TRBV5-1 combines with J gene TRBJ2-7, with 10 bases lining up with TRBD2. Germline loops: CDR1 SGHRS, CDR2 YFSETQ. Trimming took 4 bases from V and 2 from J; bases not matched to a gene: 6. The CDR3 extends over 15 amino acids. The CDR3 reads CASSPSGTSAYEQYF. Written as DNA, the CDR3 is TGCGCCAGCAGCCCCTCCGGGACTAGCGCCTACGAGCAGTACTTC.

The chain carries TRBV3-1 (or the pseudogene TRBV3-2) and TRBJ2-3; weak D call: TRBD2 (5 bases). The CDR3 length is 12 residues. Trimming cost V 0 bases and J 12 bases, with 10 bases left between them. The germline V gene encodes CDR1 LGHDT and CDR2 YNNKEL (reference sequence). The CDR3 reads CASSQDVRDQYF. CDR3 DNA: TGTGCCAGCAGCCAAGATGTCCGGGATCAGTATTTT.

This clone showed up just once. As DNA, the CDR3 is TGTGCCAGCAGCTTTAGCGCGGGGGACTCCTACGAGCAGTACTTC. Its protein is CASSFSAGDSYEQYF. The chain joins TRBV7-8 to TRBJ2-7; TRBD2 matches 7 bases. The CDR3 has 15 residues. The V gene's germline CDR1 is SGHVS and CDR2 FQNEAQ. V lost 3 bases and J lost 0; bases outside the gene matches: 5. The variable domain in full, with the rest retrieved from reference TRBV7-8 and TRBJ2-7, is GAGVSQSPRYKVAKRGQDVALRCDPISGHVSLFWYQQALGQGPEFLTYFQNEAQLDKSGLPSDRFFAERPEGSVSTLKIQRTQQEDSAVYLCASSFSAGDSYEQYFGPGTRLTVT.

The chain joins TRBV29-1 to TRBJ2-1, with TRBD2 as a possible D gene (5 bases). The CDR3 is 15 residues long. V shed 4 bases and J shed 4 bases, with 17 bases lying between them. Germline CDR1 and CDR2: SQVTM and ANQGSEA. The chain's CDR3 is CSVADLQRRYNEQFF. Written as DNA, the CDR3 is TGCAGCGTTGCTGATCTCCAGCGGAGATACAATGAGCAGTTCTTC.

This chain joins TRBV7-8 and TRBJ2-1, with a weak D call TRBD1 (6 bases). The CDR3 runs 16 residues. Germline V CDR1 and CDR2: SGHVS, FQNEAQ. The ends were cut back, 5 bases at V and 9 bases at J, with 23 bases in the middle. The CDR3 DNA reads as TGTGCCAGCAGCGCCGCAGGGGTTCTTGGTATCGTTGAGCAGTTCTTC. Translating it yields CASSAAGVLGIVEQFF.

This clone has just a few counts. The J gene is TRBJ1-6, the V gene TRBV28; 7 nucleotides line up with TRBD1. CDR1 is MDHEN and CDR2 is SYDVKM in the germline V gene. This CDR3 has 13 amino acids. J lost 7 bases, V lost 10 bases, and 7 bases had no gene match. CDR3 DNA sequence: TGTGCCACATCACCGGGACAGAATTCACCCCTCCACTTT. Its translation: CATSPGQNSPLHF.

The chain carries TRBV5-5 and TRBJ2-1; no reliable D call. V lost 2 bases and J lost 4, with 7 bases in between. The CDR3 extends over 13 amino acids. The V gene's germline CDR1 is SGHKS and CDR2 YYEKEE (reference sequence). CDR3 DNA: TGTGCCAGCAGCTTCGTAGAATACAATGAGCAGTTCTTC. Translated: CASSFVEYNEQFF.

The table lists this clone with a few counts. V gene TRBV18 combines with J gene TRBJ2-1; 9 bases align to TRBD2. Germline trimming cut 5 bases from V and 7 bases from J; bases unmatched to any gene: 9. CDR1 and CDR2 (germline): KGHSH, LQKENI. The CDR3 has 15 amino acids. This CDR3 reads CASSTRLAEGNEQFF. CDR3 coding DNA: TGTGCCAGCTCAACCCGACTAGCGGAGGGGAATGAGCAGTTCTTC.

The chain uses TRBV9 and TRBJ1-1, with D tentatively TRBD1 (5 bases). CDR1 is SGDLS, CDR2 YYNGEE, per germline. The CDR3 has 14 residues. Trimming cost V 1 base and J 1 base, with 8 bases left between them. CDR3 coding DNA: TGTGCCAGCAGCGTAAGACAGACGAACACTGAAGCTTTCTTT. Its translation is CASSVRQTNTEAFF.

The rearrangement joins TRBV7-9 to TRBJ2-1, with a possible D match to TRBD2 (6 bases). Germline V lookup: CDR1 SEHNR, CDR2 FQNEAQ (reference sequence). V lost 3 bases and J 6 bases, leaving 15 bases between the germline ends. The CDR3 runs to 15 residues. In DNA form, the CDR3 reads TGTGCCAGCAGCTTGACGACTCCCGGGGGCAATGAGCAGTTCTTC. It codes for CASSLTTPGGNEQFF. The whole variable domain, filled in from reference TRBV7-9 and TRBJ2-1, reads DTGVSQNPRHKITKRGQNVTFRCDPISEHNRLYWYRQTLGQGPEFLTYFQNEAQLEKSRLLSDRFSAERPKGSFSTLEIQRTEQGDSAMYLCASSLTTPGGNEQFFGPGTRLTVL.

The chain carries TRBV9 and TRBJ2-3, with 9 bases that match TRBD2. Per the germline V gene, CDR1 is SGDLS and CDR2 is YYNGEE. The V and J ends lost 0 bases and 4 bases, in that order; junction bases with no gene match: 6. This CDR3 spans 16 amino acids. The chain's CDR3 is CASSVEGSGSSDTQYF. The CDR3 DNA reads TGTGCCAGCAGCGTAGAGGGTAGCGGGAGTTCAGATACGCAGTATTTT. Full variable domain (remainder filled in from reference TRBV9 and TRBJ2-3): DSGVTQTPKHLITATGQRVTLRCSPRSGDLSVYWYQQSLDQGLQFLIQYYNGEERAKGNILERFSAQQFPDLHSELNLSSLELGDSALYFCASSVEGSGSSDTQYFGPGTRLTVL.

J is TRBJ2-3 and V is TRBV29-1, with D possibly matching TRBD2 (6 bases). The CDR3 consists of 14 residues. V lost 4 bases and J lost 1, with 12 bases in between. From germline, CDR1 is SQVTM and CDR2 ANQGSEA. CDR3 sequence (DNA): TGCAGCGTTGGGGGAGGTTACGGCACAGATACGCAGTATTTT. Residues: CSVGGGYGTDTQYF.

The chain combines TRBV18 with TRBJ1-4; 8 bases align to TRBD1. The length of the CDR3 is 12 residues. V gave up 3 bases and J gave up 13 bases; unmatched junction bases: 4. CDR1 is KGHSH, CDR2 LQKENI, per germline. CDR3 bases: TGTGCCAGCTCACCTGGACAGGGAGGACTGTTTTTT. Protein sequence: CASSPGQGGLFF.

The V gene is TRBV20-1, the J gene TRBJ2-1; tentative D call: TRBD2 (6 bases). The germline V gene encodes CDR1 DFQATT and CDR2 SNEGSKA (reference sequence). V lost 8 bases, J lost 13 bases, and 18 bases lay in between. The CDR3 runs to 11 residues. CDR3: CSTDRDLRQFF. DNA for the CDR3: TGCAGTACCGATCGGGACTTGCGACAGTTCTTC.